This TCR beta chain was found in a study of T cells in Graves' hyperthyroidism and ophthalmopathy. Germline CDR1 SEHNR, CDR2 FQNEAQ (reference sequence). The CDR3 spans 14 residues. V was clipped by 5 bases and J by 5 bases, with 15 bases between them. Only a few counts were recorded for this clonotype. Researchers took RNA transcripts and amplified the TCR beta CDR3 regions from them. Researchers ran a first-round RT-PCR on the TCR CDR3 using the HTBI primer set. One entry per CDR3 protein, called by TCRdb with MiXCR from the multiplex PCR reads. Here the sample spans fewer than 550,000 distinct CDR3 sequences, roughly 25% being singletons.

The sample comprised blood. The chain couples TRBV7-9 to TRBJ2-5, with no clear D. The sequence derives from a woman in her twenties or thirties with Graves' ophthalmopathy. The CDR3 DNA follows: TGTGCCAGCAGCCGGAACGACGCACGGGAGACCCAGTACTTC. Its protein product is CASSRNDARETQYF.